The 27 T cell receptor beta chains reported below all come from one sample, sequenced in a study of blood T cell repertoires in COVID-19 (dated by TCRdb to the early 2020s). The library was made by the immunoSEQ multiplex PCR assay. In TCRdb, the immuneACCESS table is reduced to in-frame sequences with V and J assigned. These tables do not hold every clone; where another copy was compared, an unresolved V gene accounts for under half, and the others remain unexplained. This sample is represented by around 160,000 clones; roughly 87% of them were singletons. Jointly, the top ten make up approximately 11% of the sample. Sequencing input: PBMCs or T cells enriched from blood (not recorded which). The source is a man in his forties or fifties who had recovered from COVID-19.

The rearrangement links TRBV5-4 to TRBJ1-1; tentative D call: TRBD1 (5 bases). The CDR3 is made up of 14 amino acids. Trimming took off 0 bases at V and 5 bases at J, with 11 bases between the two ends. Germline V CDR1 and CDR2: SGHNT, YYREEE (reference sequence). The CDR3 region is CASSLEAGVTEAFF. The CDR3 DNA sequence: TGTGCCAGCAGCTTGGAGGCGGGGGTAACTGAAGCTTTCTTT. Combining the CDR3 with reference TRBV5-4 and TRBJ1-1 gives the whole variable domain ETGVTQSPTHLIKTRGQQVTLRCSSQSGHNTVSWYQQALGQGPQFIFQYYREEENGRGNFPPRFSGLQFPNYSSELNVNALELDDSALYLCASSLEAGVTEAFFGQGTRLTVV.

This clone was counted a few times. V is TRBV7-3 and J is TRBJ2-7, with 11 bases that match TRBD1. There are 15 residues in the CDR3. Germline V gene data show CDR1 as SGHTA and CDR2 as FQGTGA. V shed 4 bases, J shed 3 bases, and the junction held 5 bases outside the gene matches. The CDR3 is CASSSGTGGNYEQYF. The CDR3 nucleotides are TGTGCCAGCAGCTCAGGGACAGGGGGTAACTACGAGCAGTACTTC. The full variable domain, its missing parts supplied by reference TRBV7-3 and TRBJ2-7, is GAGVSQTPSNKVTEKGKYVELRCDPISGHTALYWYRQSLGQGPEFLIYFQGTGAADDSGLPNDRFFAVRPEGSVSTLKIQRTERGDSAVYLCASSSGTGGNYEQYFGPGTRLTVT.

The chain carries TRBV6-5 and TRBJ2-2; 10 bases fit TRBD2. Germline V gives CDR1 MNHEY, CDR2 SVGAGI. The length of the CDR3 is 16 residues. The V and J ends lost 2 bases and 4 bases, in that order; junction bases with no gene match: 4. The CDR3 DNA reads TGTGCCAGCAGTTACGAGCTAGCGGGGGCCACCGGGGAGCTGTTTTTT. The encoded protein is CASSYELAGATGELFF.

V usage is TRBV7-3 and J usage is TRBJ2-5; D gene uncertain. The CDR3 sequence is 15 residues long. Germline V gives CDR1 SGHTA, CDR2 FQGTGA. V was pared by 0 bases and J by 2 bases, with 10 bases between. The DNA for the CDR3 is TGTGCCAGCAGCTTAACCCCGGTTACGCAAGAGACCCAGTACTTC. This gives the protein CASSLTPVTQETQYF.

The chain has TRBV4-1 and TRBJ1-2; no definite D call. This CDR3 is built from 13 residues. Trimming shortened V by 3 bases and J by 2 bases, and 7 bases separated the two germline ends. Germline loops: CDR1 MGHRA, CDR2 YSYEKL. The CDR3 loop reads CASSQGPNYGYTF. CDR3 coding DNA: TGCGCCAGCAGCCAGGGCCCAAACTATGGCTACACCTTC.

This chain joins TRBV6-5 and TRBJ2-7; D perhaps matches TRBD1 (6 bases). The CDR3 is 15 amino acids. V was clipped by 5 bases and J by 4 bases, with 18 bases between them. Germline V gene lookup returns CDR1 MNHEY and CDR2 SVGAGI. The CDR3 bases are TGTGCCAGCAGTCCGACAGGTATTAAGGGGTACGAGCAGTACTTC. It is translated as CASSPTGIKGYEQYF.

J is TRBJ2-7 and V is TRBV4-1; 9 nucleotides agree with TRBD2. Germline CDR1 is MGHRA and CDR2 is YSYEKL. The CDR3 runs to 15 residues. The V and J ends lost 1 base and 3 bases, in that order; junction bases with no gene match: 4. The CDR3, as DNA: TGCGCCAGCAGCCAAGTGACTAGCGGAATCTACGAGCAGTACTTC. As protein: CASSQVTSGIYEQYF.

The chain links TRBV2 to TRBJ2-3; D is unclear. CDR1 SNHLY and CDR2 FYNNEI come from the germline V gene. The CDR3 runs to 15 residues. The ends were cut back, 8 bases at V and 5 bases at J, with 20 bases in the middle. The CDR3 bases are TGTGCCAGCCGACTGACCACCCTTCCGGTAGATACGCAGTATTTT. Residues: CASRLTTLPVDTQYF. Using reference TRBV2 and TRBJ2-3 for the parts outside the CDR3, the full variable domain is EPEVTQTPSHQVTQMGQEVILRCVPISNHLYFYWYRQILGQKVEFLVSFYNNEISEKSEIFDDQFSVERPDGSNFTLKIRSTKLEDSAMYFCASRLTTLPVDTQYFGPGTRLTVL.

This chain links TRBV11-3 with TRBJ2-5; 9 nucleotides line up with TRBD1. The CDR3 extends over 14 amino acids. Germline CDR1 SGHNT, CDR2 YENEEA. Trimming cost V 1 base and J 5 bases; bases outside gene matches: 2. CDR3 in amino acids: CASSLAGTGETQYF. The CDR3 region has the DNA TGTGCCAGCAGCTTAGCTGGGACAGGGGAGACCCAGTACTTC.

The chain joins TRBV14 to TRBJ1-6; D unclear. The V gene lost 1 base and the J gene lost 7 bases, with 8 bases spanning the gap. Germline-derived CDR1 and CDR2 are SGHDN and FVKESK. The CDR3 loop spans 14 amino acids. CDR3 amino acids: CASSQGARNSPLHF. Written as DNA, the CDR3 is TGTGCCAGCAGCCAAGGCGCGAGGAATTCACCCCTCCACTTT. The full variable domain, its missing parts supplied by reference TRBV14 and TRBJ1-6, is EAGVTQFPSHSVIEKGQTVTLRCDPISGHDNLYWYRRVMGKEIKFLLHFVKESKQDESGMPNNRFLAERTGGTYSTLKVQPAELEDSGVYFCASSQGARNSPLHFGNGTRLTVT.

There are a few counts of this clone. The chain uses TRBV2 and TRBJ2-7; 8 positions agree with TRBD2. The V gene's germline CDR1 is SNHLY and CDR2 FYNNEI. With 6 bases clipped from V and 6 bases from J, the junction kept 10 bases outside the gene matches. The CDR3 length is 14 residues. The CDR3 DNA is TGTGCCAGCAGGAAACAAAGCGGGGGAGTCGAGCAGTACTTC. Protein product: CASRKQSGGVEQYF.

The chain couples TRBV14 to TRBJ2-7; 10 bases agree with TRBD1. Trimming removed 2 bases from V and 3 bases from J; junction bases left unmatched: 13. CDR3 length: 18 amino acids. The germline V gene encodes CDR1 SGHDN and CDR2 FVKESK. The CDR3 sequence: CASSQQSYETGGHYEQYF. CDR3 nucleotides: TGTGCCAGCAGCCAACAGTCCTATGAGACAGGGGGCCACTACGAGCAGTACTTC.

This chain joins TRBV11-2 and TRBJ2-7, with 10 bases identical to TRBD1. The V segment lost 4 bases and the J segment 5 bases; nucleotides outside the gene matches: 11. The CDR3 contains 16 residues. CDR1 and CDR2 (germline): SGHAT, FQNNGV. The CDR3 protein is CASSSYRDRGQNEQYF. For the CDR3, the DNA is TGTGCCAGCAGCTCCTACCGGGACAGGGGACAGAACGAGCAGTACTTC.

The V and J genes are TRBV12-3 or TRBV12-4 and TRBJ2-7; D is possibly TRBD1 (5 bases). This CDR3 has 11 amino acids. Trimming took 8 bases from V and 6 from J, leaving 11 bases between them. The CDR3 DNA reads TGTGCCAGCGGTTCCAGGGCCGAGCAGTACTTC. This translates into CASGSRAEQYF.

The rearrangement links TRBV27 to TRBJ1-6, with 7 nucleotides matching TRBD1. The CDR3 runs to 16 residues. V shed 6 bases, J shed 10 bases, and the junction held 15 bases outside the gene matches. Germline CDR1 MNHEY, CDR2 SMNVEV (reference sequence). CDR3 sequence: CASSIRNRGEGSPLHF. CDR3 DNA sequence: TGTGCCAGCAGCATACGAAACAGGGGAGAGGGCTCACCCCTCCACTTT.

The chain carries TRBV3-1 (or the pseudogene TRBV3-2) and TRBJ1-1, with D unresolved. Trimming took off 1 base at V and 5 bases at J, with 14 bases between the two ends. This CDR3 comprises 15 residues. CDR1 and CDR2 (germline): LGHDT, YNNKEL (reference sequence). The CDR3 here is CASSQVMGSGTEAFF. CDR3 coding DNA: TGTGCCAGCAGCCAAGTGATGGGGAGTGGGACTGAAGCTTTCTTT.

The count of this clone is one. The same CDR3 can be traced to other DNA sequences in this sample. The rearrangement uses TRBV28 and TRBJ1-1; the D is unclear. Germline V gene data show CDR1 as MDHEN and CDR2 as SYDVKM. Trimming cost V 4 bases and J 8 bases, with 5 bases left between them. This CDR3 has 10 amino acids. The CDR3 sequence: CASSSLEAFF. For the CDR3, the DNA is TGTGCCAGCAGTTCGTTAGAAGCTTTCTTT.

This rearrangement joins TRBV7-9 to TRBJ1-5, with unresolved D. The CDR3 runs to 14 residues. Deletions cut 3 bases from V and 0 bases from J, with 6 bases between. CDR1 SEHNR and CDR2 FQNEAQ come from the germline V gene (reference sequence). This CDR3 is CASSFGVSNQPQHF. The CDR3, as DNA: TGTGCCAGCAGCTTCGGAGTTAGCAATCAGCCCCAGCATTTT.

Of note for this clone: An end of the junction differs from the germline gene, which may be a read error. The chain recombines TRBV19 with TRBJ1-2; 7 nucleotides line up with TRBD1. This CDR3 spans 13 amino acids. The V gene's germline CDR1 is LNHDA and CDR2 SQIVND (reference sequence). The CDR3 is CASSRDSPVMAAF. The CDR3 nucleotides are TGTGCCAGTAGTAGGGACAGTCCGGTAATGGCGGCCTTC.

This clone was recorded only once. V is TRBV19 and J is TRBJ2-7, with 8 bases aligning to TRBD1. V lost 2 bases, J lost 4 bases, and 7 bases stayed unmatched. Germline V gene lookup returns CDR1 LNHDA and CDR2 SQIVND (reference sequence). This CDR3 spans 15 amino acids. CDR3 residues: CASSIRGTGLYEQYF. The CDR3 DNA sequence: TGTGCCAGTAGTATACGCGGGACAGGCTTATACGAGCAGTACTTC.

The V and J genes are TRBV11-3 and TRBJ2-7; 8 bases map to TRBD2. Trimming cost V 1 base and J 6 bases; bases outside gene matches: 8. CDR1 and CDR2 from the germline V gene are SGHNT and YENEEA. This CDR3 contains 15 residues. The CDR3 here is CASSLGVGRAGEQYF. For the CDR3, the DNA is TGTGCCAGCAGCTTAGGCGTCGGGAGGGCCGGCGAGCAGTACTTC.

V gene TRBV10-3 combines with J gene TRBJ2-1; 8 nucleotides line up with TRBD2. V trimming: 6 bases; J trimming: 0 bases; junction bases outside the gene matches: 13. The CDR3 spans 18 residues. Germline V gives CDR1 ENHRY, CDR2 SYGVKD. CDR3 region: CAIRGTSTEGGSYNEQFF. The CDR3 DNA sequence: TGTGCCATCAGGGGGACTAGTACCGAAGGCGGCTCCTACAATGAGCAGTTCTTC.

The V call is TRBV19, the J call TRBJ1-1, with a tentative D call TRBD1 (6 bases). CDR3 length equals 14 residues. Germline V lookup: CDR1 LNHDA, CDR2 SQIVND (reference sequence). Trimming cost V 5 bases and J 4 bases, with 14 bases left between them. The CDR3 DNA sequence: TGTGCCAGTAGTGGGGGCAGGGTGCGCACTGAAGCTTTCTTT. It yields the protein CASSGGRVRTEAFF.

CDR3 sequence: CASSQVQAGVVNEQFF. CDR3 nucleotide sequence: TGTGCCAGCAGCCAAGTTCAAGCGGGAGTAGTCAATGAGCAGTTCTTC. The rearrangement uses TRBV4-2 and TRBJ2-1; 8 nucleotides align to TRBD2. CDR3 length equals 16 residues. The germline V gene has CDR1 LGHNA and CDR2 YNFKEQ. The J segment lost 6 bases and the V segment lost 1 base, leaving 8 bases of the junction unmatched.

This clone was detected only once. The chain recombines TRBV19 with TRBJ1-4, with 7 bases matching TRBD1. V lost 6 bases to trimming and J lost 0 bases; unmatched junction nucleotides: 4. The CDR3 loop spans 15 amino acids. Germline CDR1 and CDR2: LNHDA and SQIVND (reference sequence). CDR3 DNA sequence: TGTGCCAGTAGCAGGGGGTTCGCAACTAATGAAAAACTGTTTTTT. This encodes CASSRGFATNEKLFF.

A few counts support this clone. V gene TRBV6-5 combines with J gene TRBJ2-4, with D tentatively TRBD1 (6 bases). The CDR3 totals 15 residues. V was trimmed by 5 bases and J by 4 bases, leaving 15 bases between them. In germline, CDR1 is MNHEY, CDR2 SVGAGI. This CDR3 is CASSPTDRHKNIQYF. The CDR3 DNA sequence: TGTGCCAGCAGTCCCACCGACAGGCATAAAAACATTCAGTACTTC.

The chain links TRBV5-1 to TRBJ1-3; D remains unclear. CDR1 and CDR2 from the germline V gene are SGHRS and YFSETQ. The CDR3 length is 14 residues. Deletions cut 4 bases from V and 0 bases from J, with 8 bases between. The CDR3 sequence: CASSTPGSGNTIYF. In DNA, the CDR3 is TGCGCCAGCAGCACCCCAGGCTCTGGAAACACCATATATTTT.